The 14 T cell receptor beta chains below come from one sample, sequenced in a study of CD8 T cells in ankylosing spondylitis. TCRdb itself ran the 5' RACE reads through MiXCR, one entry per CDR3 protein. This table has about 170,000 distinct CDR3 sequences, approximately 20% appearing once. The material sequenced was blood, either unsorted or a sorted T cell fraction (not recorded which). The receptors shown here come from a male donor with ankylosing spondylitis or in good health (not recorded which).

The chain recombines TRBV19 with TRBJ2-1; TRBD2 matches at 9 bases. There are 14 residues in the CDR3. The V gene end was trimmed by 8 bases and the J gene end by 4 bases; junction bases not matched to a gene: 6. Germline CDR1 and CDR2: LNHDA and SQIVND (reference sequence). In DNA form, the CDR3 reads TGTGCCAGTGGAAGGCGGGAGGGGTACAATGAGCAGTTCTTC. This translates into CASGRREGYNEQFF.

This chain uses TRBV4-1 with TRBJ1-5; D is possibly TRBD1 (5 bases). The germline gives CDR1 MGHRA, CDR2 YSYEKL. The CDR3 loop spans 17 amino acids. V shed 4 bases and J shed 6 bases, with 22 bases lying between them. CDR3 coding DNA: TGCGCCAGCAGCCTCTCAGCCGGCCAGGGCCGTGGTCAGCCCCAGCATTTT. Translated: CASSLSAGQGRGQPQHF.

This clonotype has a count of ten or more. In nucleotides, the CDR3 is TGCAGTGCTAGACAGGGGGCTGGGTATGGCTACACCTTC. Its translation is CSARQGAGYGYTF. This chain links TRBV20-1 with TRBJ1-2; 8 bases align to TRBD1. The CDR3 runs 13 residues. CDR1 DFQATT and CDR2 SNEGSKA come from the germline V gene (reference sequence). V lost 2 bases, J lost 5 bases, and 4 bases stayed unmatched.

This clonotype has just a few counts. The J gene is TRBJ2-4, the V gene TRBV7-8, with 10 bases lining up with TRBD2. From germline, CDR1 is SGHVS and CDR2 FQNEAQ. V dropped 5 bases and J dropped 2; count of bases not matched to a gene: 15. The CDR3 is made up of 19 amino acids. The CDR3 spells CASSGSVASGSRSKNIQYF. For the CDR3, the DNA is TGTGCCAGCAGCGGAAGTGTGGCTAGCGGGAGCCGTTCCAAAAACATTCAGTACTTC.

The chain has TRBV3-1 and TRBJ2-7, with a tentative D call TRBD2 (5 bases). Germline CDR1 reads LGHDT; CDR2 reads YNNKEL (reference sequence). The CDR3 totals 12 residues. V was cut by 3 bases and J by 3 bases, with 6 bases left in between. This CDR3 reads CASSQTNYEQYF. CDR3 nucleotide sequence: TGTGCCAGCAGCCAGACTAACTACGAGCAGTACTTC.

In its sample, this clonotype was seen many times. V is TRBV21-1 and J is TRBJ2-7; TRBD2 was called by the table and not checked on the DNA. TRBV21-1 constitutes a pseudogene. CDR3 size: 14 residues. The CDR3 loop is CASISGSRTYEQYF. The DNA of the CDR3 is TGTGCCAGCATTAGCGGGAGTAGGACCTACGAGCAGTACTTC.

This clonotype was detected many times. The V gene is TRBV28, the J gene TRBJ2-1; 9 bases are a match to TRBD2. V lost 4 bases, J lost 4 bases, and 5 bases stayed unmatched. CDR1 and CDR2 (germline): MDHEN, SYDVKM. This CDR3 spans 15 amino acids. CDR3 sequence reads: CASSYSGSFYNEQFF. Written as DNA, the CDR3 is TGTGCCAGCAGTTATAGCGGGAGCTTTTACAATGAGCAGTTCTTC.

The rearrangement links TRBV9 to TRBJ2-1; possibly TRBD1 for D (8 bases). The CDR3 has 16 amino acids. The V gene lost 4 bases and the J gene lost 2 bases, with 16 bases spanning the gap. Per the germline V gene, CDR1 is SGDLS and CDR2 is YYNGEE. CDR3 DNA sequence: TGTGCCAGCAGCCTCAGGGGGCGGGGGCCCTACAATGAGCAGTTCTTC. Translating gives CASSLRGRGPYNEQFF.

The rearrangement uses TRBV10-3 and TRBJ2-7; D uncertain. V lost 4 bases and J lost 6, with 10 bases in between. The CDR3 contains 12 residues. Germline loops: CDR1 ENHRY, CDR2 SYGVKD. CDR3 sequence (DNA): TGTGCCATCAGTGGTGATGGTTTCGAGCAGTACTTC. Its translation: CAISGDGFEQYF.

This clonotype appeared many times. J is TRBJ2-3 and V is TRBV10-3; possible D gene TRBD2, 5 bases. In germline, CDR1 is ENHRY, CDR2 SYGVKD. The CDR3 covers 12 residues. V was clipped by 8 bases and J by 6 bases, with 12 bases between them. The CDR3 DNA follows: TGTGCCATCGCGGCGGGCCTTGATACGCAGTATTTT. It is translated as CAIAAGLDTQYF.

This clonotype was observed a handful of times. Written as DNA, the CDR3 is TGTGCCAGCAGTCCACCCGGGACCCGCAATAATGAGCAGTTCTTC. This codes for CASSPPGTRNNEQFF. J is TRBJ2-1 and V is TRBV27; D possibly uses TRBD1 or TRBD2 (5 bases each). Trimming left V 5 bases short and J 7 bases short, with 18 bases between. Per germline, CDR1 MNHEY and CDR2 SMNVEV (reference sequence). This CDR3 has 15 residues.

The sample holds one count of this clonotype. One end of the junction varies from germline; a read error may be responsible. The V call is TRBV16, the J call TRBJ1-2; the match to TRBD1 covers 9 bases. Germline lookup yields CDR1 KGHSY and CDR2 FQNENV. The length of the CDR3 is 16 residues. DNA for the CDR3: TGTGCCAGTAGCCAATCGCTGGGACAGGGAGACTATGGCTACACCTTC. It yields the protein CASSQSLGQGDYGYTF.

This clonotype was picked up many times. V usage is TRBV3-1 and J usage is TRBJ2-7, with TRBD2 matching 7 bases. There are 16 residues in the CDR3. Trimming at V came to 4 bases and at J to 7 bases, leaving 16 bases not matched to a gene. Germline values: CDR1 LGHDT, CDR2 YNNKEL (reference sequence). The CDR3 DNA reads TGTGCCAGCAGCCCCTTTGCGACTAGCCGGGATTCTGAGCAGTACTTC. Translating gives CASSPFATSRDSEQYF.

This clonotype was recorded at least ten times. CDR3 sequence: CASSFGGQRETQYF. CDR3 nucleotides: TGTGCCAGCAGCTTTGGGGGCCAGCGGGAGACCCAGTACTTC. This rearrangement joins TRBV11-2 to TRBJ2-5; weak D call: TRBD1 (6 bases). The germline V and J ends were trimmed by 3 bases and 5 bases, with 13 bases remaining between them. The CDR3 totals 14 residues. Germline CDR1 SGHAT, CDR2 FQNNGV.